Included here is one TCR beta chain sequence, with context. The study amplified TCR beta CDR3 regions using RNA transcripts. The library came from an HTBI-primed first-round RT-PCR and a second-round multiplex PCR. TCRdb ran MiXCR on the multiplex PCR reads and lists one entry per CDR3 protein. The sample yields about 1.2 million distinct CDR3 sequences, about 38% seen once. These data are taken from a study of Graves' ophthalmopathy and Graves' hyperthyroidism. The V gene's germline CDR1 is LGHDT and CDR2 YNNKEL (reference sequence). The V and J ends lost 5 bases and 7 bases, in that order; junction bases with no gene match: 10. The CDR3 extends over 15 amino acids.

This sequence joins TRBV3-1 and TRBJ1-4; TRBD1 agrees at 7 bases. This receptor was taken from an adult man with Graves' hyperthyroidism. Sequenced sample: peripheral blood or thyroid tissue (not recorded which). The CDR3 sequence is CASSAQTGWGEKLFF. For the CDR3, the DNA is TGTGCCAGCAGCGCCCAGACAGGGTGGGGTGAAAAACTGTTTTTT. The entire variable domain, with the rest obtained from reference TRBV3-1 and TRBJ1-4, is as follows: DTAVSQTPKYLVTQMGNDKSIKCEQNLGHDTMYWYKQDSKKFLKIMFSYNNKELIINETVPNRFSPKSPDKAHLNLHINSLELGDSAVYFCASSAQTGWGEKLFFGSGTQLSVL.